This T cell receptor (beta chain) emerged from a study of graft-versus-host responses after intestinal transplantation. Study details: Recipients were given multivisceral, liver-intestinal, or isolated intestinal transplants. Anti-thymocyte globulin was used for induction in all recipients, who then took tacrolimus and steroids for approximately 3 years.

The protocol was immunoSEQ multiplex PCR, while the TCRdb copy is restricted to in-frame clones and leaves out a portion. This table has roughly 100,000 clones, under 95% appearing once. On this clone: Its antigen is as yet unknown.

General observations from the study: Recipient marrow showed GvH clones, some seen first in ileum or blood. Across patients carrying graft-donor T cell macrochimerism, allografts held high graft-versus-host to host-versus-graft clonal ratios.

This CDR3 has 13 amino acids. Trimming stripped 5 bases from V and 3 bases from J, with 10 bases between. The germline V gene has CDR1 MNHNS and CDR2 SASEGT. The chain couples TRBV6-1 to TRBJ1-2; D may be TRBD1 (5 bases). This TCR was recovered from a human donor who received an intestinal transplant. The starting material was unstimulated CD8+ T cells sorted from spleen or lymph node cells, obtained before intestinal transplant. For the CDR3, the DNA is TGTGCCAGCAGTTTTCCGGGGGACTATGGCTACACCTTC. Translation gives CASSFPGDYGYTF.